This T cell receptor (beta chain) stems from a study of CD8+CD57+ T cells in acquired aplastic anemia. Background on the study: The sorted CD4+ and CD8+ cells yielded an average approximately 3 ug of DNA.

The template used for profiling TCR beta VDJ and CDR3 was genomic DNA. TCRdb passed the reads through MiXCR, listing each CDR3 protein once. The sample consists of around 180,000 distinct CDR3 sequences, around three fifths of them appearing once. This CDR3 contains 14 residues. Germline lookup yields CDR1 LNHNV and CDR2 YYDKDF (reference sequence). Trimming removed 1 base from V and 5 bases from J, with 11 bases in between. As concerns this clonotype: Its antigen remains unknown.

Findings and limits, study-wide: Patients were compared with controls for CD8+ Simpson's diversity, and no significant difference emerged.

The source of this sequence is a human donor with severe aplastic anemia or a healthy control (not recorded which). The sample comprised sorted CD4+, CD8+, or CD8+CD57+ T cells (not recorded which) from PBMCs. This chain connects TRBV15 to TRBJ1-1, with D possibly being TRBD1 (5 bases). CDR3 DNA sequence: TGTGCCACCAGCAGAGGGGACCTGACGACTGAAGCTTTCTTT. Its protein product is CATSRGDLTTEAFF.